This is a list of T cell receptor beta chains from one sample in a study of shared clonotypes between healthy human individuals. The method was immunoSEQ multiplex PCR; TCRdb's version includes in-frame clones alone and lacks a portion of them. Found here are roughly 1,800,000 clones, 85% to 95% of them singletons; the top ten hold 1% to 1.5%. The specimen sequenced was naive CD8+ T cells sorted from blood. The receptor source for this set is a man in his late teens or twenties in good health. Both conserved end residues are part of each CDR3. Each record gives: J gene, V gene, CDR3 protein.

J gene: TRBJ2-7; V gene: TRBV7-8; CDR3 protein: CASSFWTESEQYF
J gene: TRBJ2-7; V gene: TRBV4-1; CDR3 protein: CASSQGSQGAYYEQYF
J gene: TRBJ2-6; V gene: TRBV5-4; CDR3 protein: CASSPGTSASGANVLTF
J gene: TRBJ2-5; V gene: TRBV28; CDR3 protein: CASSPAGGGETQYF
J gene: TRBJ2-2; V gene: TRBV19; CDR3 protein: CASSIPAWNTGELFF
J gene: TRBJ2-7; V gene: TRBV6-5; CDR3 protein: CASSYPTEHEQYF
J gene: TRBJ2-1; V gene: TRBV2; CDR3 protein: CASSDASGGANEQFF
J gene: TRBJ1-3; V gene: TRBV5-1; CDR3 protein: CASSLGGERNTIYF
J gene: TRBJ2-3; V gene: TRBV4-1; CDR3 protein: CASSSPLAGLALTDTQYF
J gene: TRBJ2-7; V gene: TRBV4-1; CDR3 protein: CASSQSRGYYEQYF
J gene: TRBJ2-7; V gene: TRBV2; CDR3 protein: CASSGVKGYEQYF
J gene: TRBJ1-4; V gene: TRBV27; CDR3 protein: CASRGERLNEKLFF
J gene: TRBJ2-5; V gene: TRBV7-9; CDR3 protein: CASSPRYGGETQYF
J gene: TRBJ2-7; V gene: TRBV7-2; CDR3 protein: CASSFSGGSYEQYF
J gene: TRBJ1-6; V gene: TRBV23-1; CDR3 protein: CASSQSRETGALMSSYNSPLHF
J gene: TRBJ1-6; V gene: TRBV11-1; CDR3 protein: CASGQTGVGPLHF
J gene: TRBJ2-7; V gene: TRBV27; CDR3 protein: CASSPLPQRSSYEQYF
J gene: TRBJ2-7; V gene: TRBV27; CDR3 protein: CASSPGRRYEQYF
J gene: TRBJ1-2; V gene: TRBV7-8; CDR3 protein: CASSFDRGWGYTF
J gene: TRBJ2-7; V gene: TRBV29-1; CDR3 protein: CSVSGTGDSAGEFEQYF
J gene: TRBJ2-5; V gene: TRBV6-5; CDR3 protein: CASSYGAGGPLETQYF
J gene: TRBJ2-7; V gene: TRBV9; CDR3 protein: CASSSEDLLGEQYF
J gene: TRBJ2-7; V gene: TRBV10-3; CDR3 protein: CAIRGASGSAGEQYF
J gene: TRBJ2-2; V gene: TRBV7-6; CDR3 protein: CASSFDRVAGELFF
J gene: TRBJ2-3; V gene: TRBV19; CDR3 protein: CASSIFAGDNTDTQYF
J gene: TRBJ2-7; V gene: TRBV10-3; CDR3 protein: CAISDFNQVADEQYF
J gene: TRBJ2-1; V gene: TRBV7-9; CDR3 protein: CASSPPALRFHNEQFF
J gene: TRBJ2-2; V gene: TRBV30; CDR3 protein: CAWSLDGWTGELFF
J gene: TRBJ1-2; V gene: TRBV14; CDR3 protein: CASSPGLGGYTF
J gene: TRBJ1-3; V gene: TRBV30; CDR3 protein: CAWEGVFGEFGNTIYF
J gene: TRBJ2-1; V gene: TRBV19; CDR3 protein: CASSIEPSGSSYNEQFF
J gene: TRBJ2-7; V gene: TRBV6-1; CDR3 protein: CASSERAPYEQYF
J gene: TRBJ2-7; V gene: TRBV15; CDR3 protein: CATSSALGGTYEQYF
J gene: TRBJ2-1; V gene: TRBV5-1; CDR3 protein: CASSLEGGITSYNEQFF
J gene: TRBJ1-5; V gene: TRBV4-3; CDR3 protein: CASSQDRYSNQPQHF
J gene: TRBJ2-7; V gene: TRBV5-1; CDR3 protein: CASSLAGTGSYEQYF
J gene: TRBJ1-3; V gene: TRBV5-6; CDR3 protein: CASSSYLTGYAGNTIYF
J gene: TRBJ1-1; V gene: TRBV4-1; CDR3 protein: CASMSGLNTEAFF
J gene: TRBJ2-3; V gene: TRBV28; CDR3 protein: CASRAGTSLSTDTQYF
J gene: TRBJ1-1; V gene: TRBV7-9; CDR3 protein: CASSLELRMNTEAFF
J gene: TRBJ2-5; V gene: TRBV4-1; CDR3 protein: CASSQGSGLETQYF
J gene: TRBJ2-7; V gene: TRBV9; CDR3 protein: CASSVGGNSLYEQYF
J gene: TRBJ1-1; V gene: TRBV28; CDR3 protein: CASSPGTSNTEAFF
J gene: TRBJ2-5; V gene: TRBV5-1; CDR3 protein: CASSLGQGRETQYF
J gene: TRBJ2-1; V gene: TRBV10-1; CDR3 protein: CASSEKLGQHNEQFF
J gene: TRBJ1-1; V gene: TRBV5-6; CDR3 protein: CASSLARGGVPNTEAFF
J gene: TRBJ2-4; V gene: TRBV7-2; CDR3 protein: CASSKGAGLKNIQYF